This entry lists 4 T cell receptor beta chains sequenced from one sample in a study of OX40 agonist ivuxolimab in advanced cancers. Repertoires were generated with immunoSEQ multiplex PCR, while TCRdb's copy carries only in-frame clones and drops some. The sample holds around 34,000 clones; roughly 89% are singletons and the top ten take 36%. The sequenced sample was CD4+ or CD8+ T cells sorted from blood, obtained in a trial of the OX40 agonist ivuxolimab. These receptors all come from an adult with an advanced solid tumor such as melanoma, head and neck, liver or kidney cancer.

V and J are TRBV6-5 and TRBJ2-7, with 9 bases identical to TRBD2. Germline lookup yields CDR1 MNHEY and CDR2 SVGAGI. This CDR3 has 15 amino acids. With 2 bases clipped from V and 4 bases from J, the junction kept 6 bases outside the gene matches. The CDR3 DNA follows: TGTGCCAGCAGTTACGGTAGCGGGGGAACTTACGAGCAGTACTTC. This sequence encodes CASSYGSGGTYEQYF.

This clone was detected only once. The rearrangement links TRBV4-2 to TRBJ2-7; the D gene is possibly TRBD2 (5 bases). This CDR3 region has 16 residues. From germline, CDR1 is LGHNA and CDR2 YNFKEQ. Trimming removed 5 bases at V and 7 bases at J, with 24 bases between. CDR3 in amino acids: CASSSPREGMALEQYF. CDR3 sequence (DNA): TGTGCCAGCAGCTCCCCGAGGGAAGGTATGGCCTTGGAGCAGTACTTC.

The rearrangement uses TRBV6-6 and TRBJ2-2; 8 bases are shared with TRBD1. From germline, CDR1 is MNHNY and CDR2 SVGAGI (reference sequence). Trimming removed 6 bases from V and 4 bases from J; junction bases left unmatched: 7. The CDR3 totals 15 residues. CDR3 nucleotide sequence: TGTGCCAGCAGCCCCCAGGGGGCTATCACCGGGGAGCTGTTTTTT. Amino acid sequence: CASSPQGAITGELFF.

This CDR3 is CASSFGSGYEQYF. The DNA of the CDR3 is TGTGCCAGCAGCTTTGGCTCGGGCTACGAGCAGTACTTC. V gene TRBV7-2 combines with J gene TRBJ2-7; D is undetermined. This CDR3 is built from 13 residues. The V end was cut by 3 bases, the J end by 3 bases, with 9 bases between. The germline gives CDR1 SGHTA, CDR2 FQGNSA.